This TCR beta chain was captured by sequencing in a study of blood T cell repertoires in COVID-19 (dated by TCRdb to the early 2020s). In terms of the full investigation: Samples from collaborators originated in the United States, Italy and Spain and spanned both the acute and convalescent phases of COVID-19. The material from the prospective study consisted of cDNA or gDNA derived from T cells, B-cell-depleted T cells, or PBMCs. Deeply sampled blood TCRbeta repertoires from subjects exposed to, actively infected with, or recovered from COVID-19 were included in the dataset. The repertoires were released in a freely available public database intended as a resource for research on the immune response to SARS-CoV-2. The samples were drawn from the first 160 participants of the ongoing ImmuneRACE study and from under 1,500 subjects provided by 6 global collaborators. Nearly every sample came with metadata listing a de-identified subject ID, COVID-19 status, age in years and sex. Where available, HLA class I and class II types were taken from metadata supplied by the sample provider and were not determined by assay-based typing.

As for this clone: The target of this receptor is not known. No per-base quality is available; no much larger clone lies one base away.

Its CDR3 holds 12 amino acids, cysteine through phenylalanine. Kept here is only the CDR3 DNA, which spans 36 bases and is read in frame from base 1. V lost 4 bases and J lost 4 bases; the stretch between them is 7 bases long. The germline V gene sets CDR1 to SGHTA and CDR2 to FQGNSA. The collaborating institutions used their own protocols to collect whole blood in K2EDTA tubes. Collaborator samples were shipped for TCRbeta analysis as frozen whole blood, isolated PBMCs, or DNA extracted from either sample type. The immunoSEQ Assay, a bias-controlled multiplex PCR, was used to amplify TCRbeta CDR3 regions from genomic DNA. The published analysis was carried out like this. Within the assay, amplification of reference gene primers was used to estimate how many nucleated cells each sample contained. To quantify the absolute abundance of each unique TCRbeta CDR3 rearrangement, sequence reads were collapsed and filtered. For each sample, productive Simpson clonality was calculated as the square root of Simpson's diversity index over productive rearrangements. The table was pulled from immuneACCESS by TCRdb, which kept in-frame rearrangements only. Such tables lose some clones; where checked, under half of the loss comes from unresolved V genes, and the rest has no known cause. D and trimming were read from the DNA, whereas the V and J calls and clone size are those reported in that table. Across this sample there are tens of thousands of clones, with roughly 91% seen only once. The ten largest clonotypes hold 1.5% to 2% of the sample.

Paper-wide results and their limitations: The amount of clinical and demographic metadata varied by source and participant and was provided uncurated.

The sample was peripheral blood. This sequence was found in a woman in her 50s in a cohort sampled during active COVID-19. The chain was built from TRBV7-2 and TRBJ1-2; the D gene identity is not certain. The CDR3 region: CASSSQFYGYTF. The nucleotide sequence is TGTGCCAGCAGCTCCCAATTCTATGGCTACACCTTC.